Presented here are 27 T cell receptor beta chains from one specimen sequenced in a study of T cells in localized non-small cell lung cancer. Measured with immunoSEQ multiplex PCR; TCRdb has only the in-frame clones, and not every one. The top ten hold roughly a third of the sample, which has 25,000 to 40,000 clones, around 73% seen once. Sequences were derived from peripheral blood, sampled before any cancer treatment. The origin of the receptors is a male donor at least 60 years old with stage II squamous cell lung carcinoma.

The rearrangement uses TRBV21-1 and TRBJ2-7; the D call in the table, TRBD1, was not verified against the DNA. TRBV21-1 is a documented pseudogene. The CDR3 consists of 15 residues. CDR3 protein: CASSKGLTGRNEQYF. The CDR3 coding sequence is TGTGCCAGCAGCAAAGGATTGACAGGGCGGAACGAGCAGTACTTC.

The chain couples TRBV5-1 to TRBJ2-1, with 10 nucleotides matching TRBD2. Trimming removed 5 bases from V and 10 bases from J; junction bases left unmatched: 9. Germline assignment: CDR1 SGHRS and CDR2 YFSETQ. This CDR3 comprises 14 residues. In DNA, the CDR3 is TGCGCCAGCAGATGGACTAGCGGTAATGACGAGCAGTTCTTC. Translation: CASRWTSGNDEQFF.

The chain couples TRBV5-1 to TRBJ1-4; D is unclear. Between the trimmed V and J ends, which lost 3 bases and 5 bases, there was a span of 8 bases. CDR1 is SGHRS, CDR2 YFSETQ, per germline. This CDR3 spans 13 amino acids. CDR3 region: CASSSELNEKLFF. The CDR3 DNA reads TGCGCCAGCAGCTCGGAACTGAATGAAAAACTGTTTTTT.

The chain recombines TRBV29-1 with TRBJ2-7, with 7 bases identical to TRBD1. The CDR3 has 14 residues. Trimming removed 5 bases from V and 5 bases from J; junction bases left unmatched: 12. Germline values: CDR1 SQVTM, CDR2 ANQGSEA. CDR3 protein: CSVSSTGNSNEQYF. CDR3 coding DNA: TGCAGCGTTTCCTCGACAGGGAACTCGAACGAGCAGTACTTC.

This chain uses TRBV25-1 with TRBJ2-1, with 8 bases fitting TRBD2. V gave up 3 bases and J gave up 0 bases; unmatched junction bases: 4. The CDR3 is 16 amino acids. Germline-derived CDR1 and CDR2 are MGHDK and SYGVNS. CDR3 protein: CASSDPSGSSYNEQFF. In nucleotides, the CDR3 is TGTGCCAGCAGTGATCCCAGCGGGAGCTCCTACAATGAGCAGTTCTTC.

This chain connects TRBV5-1 to TRBJ2-1; a weak D match, TRBD1 (7 bases). V shed 3 bases and J shed 5 bases, with 15 bases lying between them. The CDR3 is 15 residues long. Germline loops: CDR1 SGHRS, CDR2 YFSETQ. The CDR3 protein is CASSSGGWGDNEQFF. DNA of the CDR3: TGCGCCAGCAGCTCAGGGGGATGGGGGGACAATGAGCAGTTCTTC.

This clone is a singleton in its sample. V is TRBV5-4 and J is TRBJ2-2; TRBD1 agrees at 8 bases. V was pared by 4 bases and J by 5 bases, with 7 bases of the junction left unmatched. From germline, CDR1 is SGHNT and CDR2 YYREEE (reference sequence). There are 15 residues in the CDR3. CDR3 coding DNA: TGTGCCAGCAGCCCCCGACAGGGGTGGACCGGGGAGCTGTTTTTT. This translates into CASSPRQGWTGELFF.

This CDR3 is CASSEGTASSPLHF. In DNA form, the CDR3 reads TGTGCCAGCAGTGAGGGGACAGCGTCATCACCCCTCCACTTT. The chain employs TRBV6-5 and TRBJ1-6, with 7 nucleotides matching TRBD1. V was clipped by 5 bases and J by 10 bases; unmatched bases: 8. CDR3 length: 14 residues. From germline, CDR1 is MNHEY and CDR2 SVGAGI.

This clone was recorded only once. The chain has TRBV29-1 and TRBJ2-3; no definite D call. The V end lost 5 bases, the J end lost 5 bases, and 11 bases lay between the germline ends. Germline CDR1 and CDR2: SQVTM and ANQGSEA. The CDR3 has 12 residues. CDR3 in amino acids: CSVRIAGDTQYF. The CDR3 bases are TGCAGCGTTCGCATCGCAGGAGATACGCAGTATTTT.

The gene calls are TRBV27 and TRBJ1-2; no reliable D call. Trimming removed 4 bases at V and 4 bases at J, with 13 bases between. This CDR3 contains 14 residues. The V gene's germline CDR1 is MNHEY and CDR2 SMNVEV (reference sequence). The CDR3 DNA sequence: TGTGCCAGCAGTTCAGATGCAGACTCCTATGGCTACACCTTC. It translates to CASSSDADSYGYTF.

The V call is TRBV5-5, the J call TRBJ1-5; maybe TRBD1 (6 bases). The CDR3 is 13 residues long. Germline V gives CDR1 SGHKS, CDR2 YYEKEE (reference sequence). Trimming shortened V by 4 bases and J by 7 bases, and 12 bases separated the two germline ends. CDR3 coding DNA: TGTGCCAGCAGCGGAGGGGGTGAGCAGCCCCAGCATTTT. Translating gives CASSGGGEQPQHF. Full variable domain (missing parts from reference TRBV5-5 and TRBJ1-5): DAGVTQSPTHLIKTRGQQVTLRCSPISGHKSVSWYQQVLGQGPQFIFQYYEKEERGRGNFPDRFSARQFPNYSSELNVNALLLGDSALYLCASSGGGEQPQHFGDGTRLSIL.

J is TRBJ2-3 and V is TRBV6-1; D unclear. The V gene's germline CDR1 is MNHNS and CDR2 SASEGT. The V end was cut by 8 bases, the J end by 0 bases, with 9 bases between. This CDR3 region has 13 residues. The CDR3 protein is CASWLFSTDTQYF. The CDR3 nucleotides are TGTGCCAGCTGGTTGTTTAGCACAGATACGCAGTATTTT.

V is TRBV5-6 and J is TRBJ2-3; TRBD2 agrees at 8 bases. Looked up from germline, CDR1 is SGHDT and CDR2 is YYEEEE. CDR3 size: 17 residues. V gave up 0 bases and J gave up 3 bases; unmatched junction bases: 9. The CDR3, as DNA: TGTGCCAGCAGCTTGGACGGGGGGGCTTTCGGAACAGATACGCAGTATTTT. Its protein product is CASSLDGGAFGTDTQYF.

The chain carries TRBV19 and TRBJ1-5, with D perhaps TRBD1 (5 bases). V was pared by 7 bases and J by 6 bases, with 10 bases between. The CDR3 is 12 residues long. CDR1 LNHDA and CDR2 SQIVND come from the germline V gene (reference sequence). CDR3 nucleotide sequence: TGTGCCAGTATGGGGGGAGTTCAGCCCCAGCATTTT. It translates to CASMGGVQPQHF.

This clone has only a few counts. The CDR3 nucleotides are TGTGCCAGCAGTGAATTAAGGGGGTCCTACAATGAGCAGTTCTTC. This encodes CASSELRGSYNEQFF. This chain uses TRBV6-1 with TRBJ2-1, with D possibly TRBD1 on 6 matching bases. Germline CDR1 MNHNS, CDR2 SASEGT. V gave up 2 bases and J gave up 1 base, with 9 bases separating them. The CDR3 spans 15 residues.

This chain joins TRBV6-4 and TRBJ1-2; D is uncertain. CDR1 MRHNA and CDR2 SNTAGT come from the germline V gene. With 3 bases removed from V and 4 bases from J, the gap between germline ends came to 15 bases. CDR3 size: 15 residues. The CDR3 DNA is TGTGCCAGCAGTGAATCGGGAGGGAGGGCCTATGGCTACACCTTC. Translating gives CASSESGGRAYGYTF.

The chain couples TRBV15 to TRBJ2-5; 12 bases are a match to TRBD2. The germline V gene encodes CDR1 LNHNV and CDR2 YYDKDF (reference sequence). Trimming at V came to 3 bases and at J to 0 bases, leaving 8 bases not matched to a gene. This CDR3 contains 18 residues. The DNA for the CDR3 is TGTGCCACCAGCAGCCCTAGCGGGAGGGCCTTGGACCAAGAGACCCAGTACTTC. It encodes CATSSPSGRALDQETQYF.

This clone was seen a few times. The V gene is TRBV14, the J gene TRBJ1-1; 7 bases agree with TRBD1. The CDR3 has 14 amino acids. Germline V gene data show CDR1 as SGHDN and CDR2 as FVKESK. Germline trimming cut 4 bases from V and 10 bases from J; bases unmatched to any gene: 12. The CDR3, as DNA: TGTGCCAGCAGCCCTTCTACCAGGGCAGGGGGAGCTTTCTTT. This translates into CASSPSTRAGGAFF.

The V call is TRBV6-1, the J call TRBJ1-1; 7 bases match TRBD1. There are 13 residues in the CDR3. Germline V gives CDR1 MNHNS, CDR2 SASEGT. With V trimmed by 6 bases and J by 3 bases, 4 bases remained unmatched. The CDR3, as DNA: TGTGCCAGCAGAAGGGACAGTTACACTGAAGCTTTCTTT. Encoded protein: CASRRDSYTEAFF.

The DNA for the CDR3 is TGCGCCAGCAGCTTGTCAGAGACGGCCAACACTGAAGCTTTCTTT. Residues: CASSLSETANTEAFF. The chain employs TRBV5-1 and TRBJ1-1; D is undetermined. From germline, CDR1 is SGHRS and CDR2 YFSETQ. CDR3 length: 15 residues. Deletions cut 1 base from V and 2 bases from J, with 12 bases between.

This rearrangement joins TRBV6-5 to TRBJ2-5, with D hard to call. CDR1 is MNHEY and CDR2 is SVGAGI in the germline V gene. V was shortened by 6 bases and J by 1 base, with 3 bases between the two germline ends. The CDR3 consists of 11 residues. The CDR3 loop reads CASRRQETQYF. Here the CDR3 DNA reads TGTGCCAGCAGGCGCCAAGAGACCCAGTACTTC.

The gene calls are TRBV5-1 and TRBJ2-1; TRBD2 agrees at 12 bases. V dropped 6 bases and J dropped 0; count of bases not matched to a gene: 13. The CDR3 has 19 amino acids. Germline V lookup: CDR1 SGHRS, CDR2 YFSETQ. The DNA for the CDR3 is TGCGCCAGCACCTGGGGTCTAGCGGGAGGGCTTAGCTCCTACAATGAGCAGTTCTTC. Translated: CASTWGLAGGLSSYNEQFF.

The genes are TRBV5-4 and TRBJ1-1; tentative D call: TRBD1 (5 bases). V shed 0 bases and J shed 3 bases, with 9 bases lying between them. Germline lookup yields CDR1 SGHNT and CDR2 YYREEE (reference sequence). The CDR3 length is 14 residues. Here the CDR3 reads CASSLGRVDTEAFF. The CDR3 DNA follows: TGTGCCAGCAGCTTGGGCAGGGTGGACACTGAAGCTTTCTTT. Variable domain in full (rest from reference TRBV5-4 and TRBJ1-1): ETGVTQSPTHLIKTRGQQVTLRCSSQSGHNTVSWYQQALGQGPQFIFQYYREEENGRGNFPPRFSGLQFPNYSSELNVNALELDDSALYLCASSLGRVDTEAFFGQGTRLTVV.

This chain joins TRBV6-5 and TRBJ1-1; D may be TRBD1 (6 bases). The CDR3 covers 15 residues. V gave up 0 bases and J gave up 1 base, with 9 bases separating them. Germline V gene data show CDR1 as MNHEY and CDR2 as SVGAGI. Written as DNA, the CDR3 is TGTGCCAGCAGTTACTCTATAGGGGGGAACACTGAAGCTTTCTTT. It is translated as CASSYSIGGNTEAFF.

CDR3 in amino acids: CASSIEGGDGDTQYF. The CDR3 region has the DNA TGTGCCAGTAGTATAGAGGGGGGGGACGGAGATACGCAGTATTTT. The chain joins TRBV19 to TRBJ2-3; 7 positions agree with TRBD2. The germline gives CDR1 LNHDA, CDR2 SQIVND (reference sequence). Trimming took 0 bases from V and 5 from J; bases not matched to a gene: 5. The CDR3 spans 15 residues.

This clone was picked up a small number of times. One base separates it from a far larger clone, so it is likely a read error. Other DNA sequences of this sample code for an identical CDR3. The chain has TRBV10-3 and TRBJ2-6; 8 bases line up with TRBD2. The CDR3 has 16 residues. In germline, CDR1 is ENHRY, CDR2 SYGVKD. Losses at the gene ends were 2 bases for V and 1 base for J; bases not matched to a gene: 1. In DNA, the CDR3 is TGTGCCATCAGTGAGCGGGGGGGGTCTGGGGCCAACGTCCTGACTTTC. Its translation is CAISERGGSGANVLTF.

The chain joins TRBV5-6 to TRBJ2-1, with a tentative D call TRBD2 (5 bases). V lost 3 bases, J lost 2 bases, and 9 bases lay in between. The CDR3 sequence is 14 residues long. From germline, CDR1 is SGHDT and CDR2 YYEEEE. CDR3 loop: CASSYRGAYNEQFF. The CDR3 region has the DNA TGTGCCAGCAGCTATCGGGGAGCCTACAATGAGCAGTTCTTC.